The clone carrying this T cell receptor beta chain was seen ten or more times. The CDR3 loop spans 15 amino acids. Germline CDR1 reads SGHAT; CDR2 reads FQNNGV. J was trimmed by 2 bases and V by 3 bases; bases with no gene match: 1. One entry per CDR3 protein results from TCRdb running MiXCR on the PCR reads. The sample includes over 85,000 distinct CDR3 sequences, roughly a fifth of them seen just once. The sample belongs to a study of molecular identifiers for immune sequencing clone quantification. Sequencing input: naive CD8+ T cells from blood, with Jurkat cell RNA spiked in. The subset here: FACS-sorted CD8+CD4-CCR7+CD45RA+ naive T cells. The gene calls are TRBV11-2 and TRBJ2-2; TRBD2 matches at 9 bases. The receptor was derived from a human donor in good health. Some libraries in this study had Jurkat cell RNA spiked in. This CDR3 is CASSLTSGNTGELFF. The DNA of the CDR3 is TGTGCCAGCAGCTTGACTAGCGGAAACACCGGGGAGCTGTTTTTT.